What follows are 3 T cell receptor beta chains derived from one specimen sequenced in a study of regulatory T cells in long-lasting Graves disease listed by TCRdb under 2021. The library was produced with multiplex PCR. The instrument given in TCRdb is Illumina HiSeq 4000. To build TCR beta libraries, CDR3 regions were amplified by Arm-PCR using iRepertoire HTBI primers. TCRdb cleaned the public reads at Q25 with fastp, built clones with MiXCR and kept in-frame beta chains. Entries that share a CDR3 protein sequence are merged under the most common genes and DNA. The sample table contains approximately 400,000 distinct CDR3 sequences; only one count was recorded for less than 25% of them. The top ten clones comprise 20% to 25% of the sample. The time point label for this specimen denotes: persistent/refractory GD, antithyroid drugs over 5 years with positive TRAb. For both TCR sequencing and RNA sequencing, RNA was extracted from PBMCs using TRIzol.

The source material was peripheral blood mononuclear cells (PBMCs), sampled when the disease was refractory, from a patient treated with antithyroid drugs. The receptors were gathered from a female donor with Graves disease.

This clonotype has a count of ten or more. The CDR3 reads CASSQAGTGSYEQYF. CDR3 nucleotides: TGTGCCAGCAGCCAAGCTGGGACTGGTTCCTACGAGCAGTACTTC. The chain has TRBV4-2 and TRBJ2-7, with D perhaps TRBD2 (6 bases). Trimming left V 1 base short and J 1 base short, with 11 bases between. CDR1 is LGHNA and CDR2 is YNFKEQ in the germline V gene. This CDR3 has 15 residues.

This clonotype was seen many times. The CDR3 nucleotides read TGTGCCAGCAGCCGGTGGAGGTCCTACGAGCAGTACTTC. Translating it yields CASSRWRSYEQYF. The V call is TRBV7-2, the J call TRBJ2-7; TRBD2 might be the D (5 bases). The CDR3 contains 13 residues. The germline V and J ends were trimmed by 5 bases and 1 base, with 9 bases remaining between them. Germline-derived CDR1 and CDR2 are SGHTA and FQGNSA.

This clonotype showed up many times. The V call is TRBV2, the J call TRBJ2-2; the D gene is possibly TRBD2 (6 bases). The CDR3 runs 16 residues. The V gene lost 7 bases and the J gene lost 8 bases, with 23 bases spanning the gap. CDR1 is SNHLY, CDR2 FYNNEI, per germline. The CDR3 spells CASNKDLRDSGGELFF. In nucleotides, the CDR3 is TGTGCCAGCAATAAGGACTTGCGGGACTCCGGAGGGGAGCTGTTTTTT.